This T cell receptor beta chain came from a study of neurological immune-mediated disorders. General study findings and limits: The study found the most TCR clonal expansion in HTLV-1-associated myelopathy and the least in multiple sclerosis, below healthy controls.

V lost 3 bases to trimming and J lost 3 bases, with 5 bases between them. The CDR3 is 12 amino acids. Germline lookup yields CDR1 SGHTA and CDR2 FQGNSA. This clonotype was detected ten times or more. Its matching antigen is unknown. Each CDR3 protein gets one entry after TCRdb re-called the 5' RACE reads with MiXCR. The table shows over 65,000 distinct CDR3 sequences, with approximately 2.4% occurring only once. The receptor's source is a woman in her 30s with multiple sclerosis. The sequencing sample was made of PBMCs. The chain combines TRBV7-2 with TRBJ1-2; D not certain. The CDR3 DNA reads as TGTGCCAGCAGCTTGGATCACTATGGCTACACCTTC. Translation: CASSLDHYGYTF.